The clone carrying this T cell receptor (beta chain) came up many times. The entry originates in a study of human T cells and chemical hapten exposure. Turning to the study itself: Diphenylcyclopropenone was applied weekly to patients' scalps across the roughly 25-week study. Each patch test put 0.01% DPC on the upper back, and results were read at 6 days.

Time point specified: patch test 3, about 24 weeks after DPC sensitization. Treatment reported: therapeutic diphenylcyclopropenone sensitization with weekly scalp DPC. Donors, patients with alopecia ranging from 18 to 70 years old and judged suitable for DPC, provided samples. Attachment of unique molecular identifiers to individual cDNA molecules was performed in the library. TCRdb ran MiXCR on the RACE reads and lists one entry per CDR3 protein. The data show tens of thousands of distinct CDR3 sequences, with approximately 12% seen just once and approximately 6.2% held by the top ten. Here the sequenced sample was whole blood, taken in connection with sensitization to the hapten diphenylcyclopropenone (DPC). The sequence came from a woman in her fifties or sixties with alopecia areata. Some clones in this sample may be carry-over from other donors' samples.

The CDR3 DNA reads as TGTGCCAGCTCACCGAAGGCCCAGGGAGATTCACCCCTCCACTTT. Encoded protein: CASSPKAQGDSPLHF. The J gene is TRBJ1-6, the V gene TRBV18, with a weak D call TRBD1 (5 bases). The germline gives CDR1 KGHSH, CDR2 LQKENI. Trimming left V 3 bases short and J 8 bases short, with 14 bases between. This CDR3 is built from 15 residues.